These T cell receptor beta chains were read from a single sample in a study of blood T cell repertoires in COVID-19. Method: immunoSEQ multiplex PCR; TCRdb's copy keeps in-frame clones and lacks some. The repertoire includes a few hundred thousand clones, roughly 84% of them detected once, and approximately 14% sits in the top ten. Sequencing used peripheral blood. The receptors stem from a person between 65 and 79 years old with COVID-19, enrolled during active disease. CDR3s include the opening cysteine and the closing phenylalanine or tryptophan. D genes are given only for firm matches. Size is omitted from some rows. Given values are once, few, many or a class for expanded clones.

TRBJ1-2,NA,TRBV3-1/TRBV3-2,NA,CASSQDRNGYTF,TGTGCCAGCAGCCAAGACAGAAATGGCTACACCTTC
TRBJ2-2,TRBD1,TRBV10-2,once,CASTAPDRGMGELFF,TGCGCCAGCACTGCCCCCGACAGGGGGATGGGGGAGCTGTTTTTT
TRBJ2-6,NA,TRBV27,NA,CASRPEPGANVLTF,TGTGCCAGCAGACCGGAGCCTGGGGCCAACGTCCTGACTTTC
TRBJ1-5,NA,TRBV7-2,NA,CASSLYITGGQPQHF,TGTGCCAGCAGCTTATATATCACGGGGGGTCAGCCCCAGCATTTT
TRBJ1-4,TRBD1,TRBV4-2,once,CASSQTTGATNEKLFF,TGTGCCAGCAGCCAAACTACAGGGGCAACTAATGAAAAACTGTTTTTT
TRBJ2-7,TRBD1,TRBV9,few,CASSVGDPGGRSYEQYF,TGTGCCAGCAGCGTAGGAGATCCAGGGGGCAGAAGCTACGAGCAGTACTTC
TRBJ1-1,NA,TRBV7-9,NA,CASSINRAGAFF,TGTGCCAGCAGCATTAACAGGGCGGGAGCTTTCTTT
TRBJ2-5,NA,TRBV30,NA,CAWSVLEARGTQYF,TGTGCCTGGAGTGTACTCGAGGCCCGGGGGACCCAGTACTTC
TRBJ1-3,NA,TRBV7-9,NA,CASRGSGVFGNTIYF,TGTGCCAGCAGGGGTTCAGGGGTCTTTGGAAACACCATATATTTT
TRBJ2-7,NA,TRBV7-9,NA,CASGTNNDEQYF,TGTGCCAGCGGCACGAATAACGACGAGCAGTACTTC
TRBJ1-5,NA,TRBV27,NA,CASSEWTLSQPQHF,TGTGCCAGCAGTGAGTGGACATTGTCACAGCCCCAGCATTTT
TRBJ1-2,NA,TRBV6-5,NA,CASSYSFRGSGGYTF,TGTGCCAGCAGTTACTCTTTCCGGGGGTCGGGTGGCTACACCTTC
TRBJ2-5,TRBD1,TRBV5-6,NA,CASSLGTGSSETQYF,TGTGCCAGCAGCTTGGGGACAGGGTCCTCCGAGACCCAGTACTTC
TRBJ2-7,NA,TRBV23-1,medium-sized,CASSVGGTHWSDYEQYF,TGCGCCAGCAGTGTGGGGGGTACCCACTGGTCGGACTACGAGCAGTACTTC
TRBJ2-7,NA,TRBV5-5,NA,CASRSPGTRGDEQYF,TGTGCCAGCAGGTCGCCCGGGACCAGGGGCGACGAGCAGTACTTC
TRBJ1-6,TRBD1,TRBV19,NA,CASSMDRANSPLHF,TGTGCCAGTAGCATGGACAGGGCTAATTCACCCCTCCACTTT
TRBJ2-5,NA,TRBV7-2,NA,CASSLGGLDQETQYF,TGTGCCAGCAGCTTAGGGGGGCTAGACCAAGAGACCCAGTACTTC
TRBJ1-5,NA,TRBV28,NA,CASSLVLEYSNQPQHF,TGTGCCAGCAGTTTAGTTTTAGAGTATAGCAATCAGCCCCAGCATTTT
TRBJ1-5,NA,TRBV27,NA,CASSFGSGDGVQPQHF,TGTGCCAGCAGTTTCGGATCAGGGGATGGGGTTCAGCCCCAGCATTTT
TRBJ2-5,NA,TRBV27,NA,CASRLGQWETQYF,TGTGCCAGCAGACTAGGACAGTGGGAGACCCAGTACTTC
TRBJ2-5,NA,TRBV11-2,NA,CASSLERGGKTQYF,TGTGCCAGCAGCTTAGAAAGGGGGGGAAAGACCCAGTACTTC
TRBJ1-2,TRBD1,TRBV9,NA,CASSVAPFGQGHGYTF,TGTGCCAGCAGCGTAGCTCCCTTTGGACAGGGTCATGGCTACACCTTC
TRBJ1-2,NA,TRBV6-6,NA,CASSKDMDYGYTF,TGTGCCAGCAGTAAGGACATGGACTATGGCTACACCTTC
TRBJ2-1,TRBD1,TRBV7-9,NA,CASSLTPTWTGNDEQFF,TGTGCCAGCAGCTTAACCCCGACCTGGACAGGGAATGATGAGCAGTTCTTC
TRBJ1-3,NA,TRBV5-1,NA,CASSLTGRIGNTIYF,TGCGCCAGCAGCTTGACAGGGCGGATTGGAAACACCATATATTTT
TRBJ1-5,NA,TRBV6-2/TRBV6-3,NA,CASSYRPGQTKKQPQHF,TGTGCCAGCAGTTACCGTCCGGGACAAACTAAGAAACAGCCCCAGCATTTT
TRBJ1-5,NA,TRBV21-1,NA,CASSSGQGKGQPQHF,TGTGCCAGCAGCAGTGGACAGGGGAAGGGGCAGCCCCAGCATTTT